Following are 30 T cell receptor beta chains from one sample sequenced in a study of cytomegalovirus exposure and HLA in healthy donors. The PCR employed 60 Vbeta primers together with 13 Jbeta primers. Sequencing used immunoSEQ multiplex PCR; TCRdb keeps in-frame clones, though not all of them. This repertoire shows some 110,000 clones, over 60% found once; its top ten account for approximately 5%. The sample comprised PBMCs. These TCRs come from a man in his sixties in good health and CMV-seropositive.

The gene calls are TRBV14 and TRBJ2-2; 7 nucleotides match TRBD1. The germline V gene has CDR1 SGHDN and CDR2 FVKESK. This CDR3 is 17 amino acids long. Unmatched junction bases numbered 12, after V lost 2 bases and J lost 6 bases. The CDR3, as DNA: TGTGCCAGCAGCCAAAGTAGGGGGACAGCCTCACCCGGGGAGCTGTTTTTT. It is translated as CASSQSRGTASPGELFF.

This sequence joins TRBV9 and TRBJ2-3; 11 nucleotides match TRBD2. V lost 0 bases, J lost 5 bases, and 5 bases stayed unmatched. The CDR3 sequence is 16 residues long. Germline lookup yields CDR1 SGDLS and CDR2 YYNGEE. CDR3 sequence: CASSVEASGGRDTQYF. The DNA for the CDR3 is TGTGCCAGCAGCGTAGAGGCTAGCGGGGGGAGAGATACGCAGTATTTT.

J is TRBJ2-6 and V is TRBV28, with D perhaps matching TRBD1 (6 bases). V was trimmed by 5 bases and J by 4 bases, leaving 15 bases between them. Germline V gives CDR1 MDHEN, CDR2 SYDVKM. The CDR3 has 16 amino acids. CDR3 in amino acids: CASSLPTGYGANVLTF. The CDR3 region has the DNA TGTGCCAGCAGTCTACCAACAGGGTACGGGGCCAACGTCCTGACTTTC.

The V gene is TRBV10-2, the J gene TRBJ2-1; TRBD2 agrees at 9 bases. Germline V lookup: CDR1 WSHSY, CDR2 SAAADI. V was pared by 2 bases and J by 7 bases, with 6 bases of the junction left unmatched. CDR3 size: 15 residues. DNA for the CDR3: TGCGCCAGCAGTGAGGTAATAGCGGGGGTTAATGAGCAGTTCTTC. Protein sequence: CASSEVIAGVNEQFF.

The rearrangement uses TRBV28 and TRBJ2-2; 7 positions agree with TRBD1. Germline-derived CDR1 and CDR2 are MDHEN and SYDVKM. V dropped 5 bases and J dropped 1; count of bases not matched to a gene: 10. CDR3 length: 17 residues. Written as DNA, the CDR3 is TGTGCCAGCAGTCCAAGCCGTTGGACAGGGAACACCGGGGAGCTGTTTTTT. It encodes CASSPSRWTGNTGELFF.

The chain joins TRBV15 to TRBJ2-5; 9 nucleotides align to TRBD2. The CDR3 is 15 amino acids. The trim removed 5 bases at V and 5 bases at J, leaving 9 bases unmatched. CDR1 and CDR2 (germline): LNHNV, YYDKDF (reference sequence). As DNA, the CDR3 is TGTGCCACCAGCGGAGCGGGGGGCCTTAATGAGACCCAGTACTTC. Translating it yields CATSGAGGLNETQYF.

This rearrangement joins TRBV11-2 to TRBJ2-1, with TRBD2 as a possible D gene (6 bases). Germline CDR1 and CDR2: SGHAT and FQNNGV. With 5 bases removed from V and 10 bases from J, the gap between germline ends came to 18 bases. This CDR3 has 14 amino acids. In DNA, the CDR3 is TGTGCCAGCAGCGCCGCAAGGTGGGGGAGGGAGCAGTTCTTC. This sequence encodes CASSAARWGREQFF.

This chain connects TRBV28 to TRBJ2-5, with D possibly matching TRBD2 (5 bases). Near its end, the DNA agrees better with TRBJ2-7, so the J call may be wrong. Germline CDR1 MDHEN, CDR2 SYDVKM. The CDR3 totals 12 residues. The CDR3 spells CASNRGTYEQYF. CDR3 nucleotides: TGTGCCAGCAATCGGGGTACCTACGAGCAGTACTTC.

This sequence joins TRBV12-5 and TRBJ1-1; perhaps TRBD1 as D (6 bases). Germline V gene lookup returns CDR1 LGHNT and CDR2 FRNRAP. Trimming cost V 6 bases and J 4 bases, with 21 bases left between them. The CDR3 runs to 16 residues. The CDR3 nucleotides are TGTGCTAGTGGCCCACCTGGAGGGGGGGCGGGCACTGAAGCTTTCTTT. Its protein product is CASGPPGGGAGTEAFF.

The gene calls are TRBV6-5 and TRBJ2-7, with 10 bases that match TRBD2. The CDR3 spans 14 residues. With 7 bases clipped from V and 3 bases from J, the junction kept 6 bases outside the gene matches. CDR1 is MNHEY and CDR2 is SVGAGI in the germline V gene. The CDR3 sequence is CASTLLAGSYEQYF. In DNA, the CDR3 is TGTGCCAGCACCTTACTAGCGGGGAGCTACGAGCAGTACTTC.

The V call is TRBV5-4, the J call TRBJ1-2; a possible D gene is TRBD1 (5 bases). This CDR3 region has 12 residues. Trimming pared 0 bases from V and 6 bases from J, leaving 6 bases between. Germline V lookup: CDR1 SGHNT, CDR2 YYREEE (reference sequence). The CDR3 DNA sequence: TGTGCCAGCAGCTTGGGACAGAATGGCTACACCTTC. Its protein is CASSLGQNGYTF.

The chain has TRBV19 and TRBJ2-5; TRBD1 matches at 8 bases. The CDR3 contains 14 residues. V lost 3 bases and J lost 7; bases outside the gene matches: 7. Germline CDR1 LNHDA, CDR2 SQIVND (reference sequence). This CDR3 reads CASSIDRGRGTQYF. CDR3 DNA sequence: TGTGCCAGTAGTATTGACAGGGGCCGAGGGACCCAGTACTTC. Together with reference TRBV19 and TRBJ2-5, the CDR3 gives the full variable domain: DGGITQSPKYLFRKEGQNVTLSCEQNLNHDAMYWYRQDPGQGLRLIYYSQIVNDFQKGDIAEGYSVSREKKESFPLTVTSAQKNPTAFYLCASSIDRGRGTQYFGPGTRLLVL.

The genes are TRBV18 and TRBJ2-3, with D possibly being TRBD1 (6 bases). This CDR3 has 15 amino acids. Germline-derived CDR1 and CDR2 are KGHSH and LQKENI. Trimming shortened V by 3 bases and J by 6 bases, and 16 bases separated the two germline ends. CDR3 region: CASSPDEQGIDTQYF. Written as DNA, the CDR3 is TGTGCCAGCTCACCTGATGAACAGGGAATTGATACGCAGTATTTT.

On this clone itself: Other nucleotide sequences in the sample specify the same CDR3. The rearrangement links TRBV5-6 to TRBJ2-5, with D possibly TRBD1 on 5 matching bases. V was pared by 0 bases and J by 1 base, with 7 bases between. Germline CDR1 SGHDT, CDR2 YYEEEE. This CDR3 is built from 14 residues. CDR3 region: CASSLEGVQETQYF. CDR3 bases: TGTGCCAGCAGCTTGGAAGGGGTCCAAGAGACCCAGTACTTC. Complete variable domain (other parts from reference TRBV5-6 and TRBJ2-5): DAGVTQSPTHLIKTRGQQVTLRCSPKSGHDTVSWYQQALGQGPQFIFQYYEEEERQRGNFPDRFSGHQFPNYSSELNVNALLLGDSALYLCASSLEGVQETQYFGPGTRLLVL.

Points on this clone: Relative to the germline gene, one junction end is altered; a read error may explain this. The gene calls are TRBV7-8 and TRBJ2-6; unclear D gene. The length of the CDR3 is 16 residues. CDR1 is SGHVS and CDR2 is FQNEAQ in the germline V gene. The CDR3 region has the DNA TGTGCCAGCAGCTTCGGCGGCCGCTCTGAGGCCAACGTCCTGACTTTC. Protein: CASSFGGRSEANVLTF.

The V and J genes are TRBV19 and TRBJ2-7; D uncertain. V dropped 4 bases and J dropped 1 base, with 8 bases sitting between them. Germline V gene data show CDR1 as LNHDA and CDR2 as SQIVND (reference sequence). The CDR3 totals 13 residues. The CDR3, as DNA: TGTGCCAGTAGTAGGCAAATTTCCTACGAGCAGTACTTC. Residues: CASSRQISYEQYF.

The J gene is TRBJ2-7, the V gene TRBV28, with a tentative D call TRBD2 (6 bases). The germline V and J ends were trimmed by 2 bases and 3 bases, with 14 bases remaining between them. CDR1 MDHEN and CDR2 SYDVKM come from the germline V gene. The CDR3 covers 15 residues. DNA for the CDR3: TGTGCCAGCAGTTTAGGAGGGGTAGATTACTACGAGCAGTACTTC. Translated: CASSLGGVDYYEQYF.

The chain employs TRBV19 and TRBJ1-1; 7 bases are shared with TRBD1. J gave up 2 bases and V 5 bases, and 8 bases lay outside the gene matches. Germline V lookup: CDR1 LNHDA, CDR2 SQIVND (reference sequence). The CDR3 is 15 residues long. The CDR3 DNA sequence: TGTGCCAGTAGTTTACCCAGGGGGATCAACACTGAAGCTTTCTTT. Its translation is CASSLPRGINTEAFF. Filled out from reference TRBV19 and TRBJ1-1, the complete variable domain reads DGGITQSPKYLFRKEGQNVTLSCEQNLNHDAMYWYRQDPGQGLRLIYYSQIVNDFQKGDIAEGYSVSREKKESFPLTVTSAQKNPTAFYLCASSLPRGINTEAFFGQGTRLTVV.

V and J are TRBV5-5 and TRBJ1-5, with 7 positions matching TRBD1. The CDR3 loop spans 15 amino acids. Germline values: CDR1 SGHKS, CDR2 YYEKEE (reference sequence). The junction had 7 bases not matched to a gene; V was cut back by 4 bases and J by 3 bases. The CDR3 bases are TGTGCCAGCAGCCCACAGACAGGGTACAATCAGCCCCAGCATTTT. The encoded protein is CASSPQTGYNQPQHF.

V usage is TRBV27 and J usage is TRBJ2-2; TRBD2 matches 16 bases. Trimming cost V 5 bases and J 4 bases; bases outside gene matches: 7. This CDR3 is 18 amino acids long. The germline V gene has CDR1 MNHEY and CDR2 SMNVEV (reference sequence). The CDR3 coding sequence is TGTGCCAGCAGTCCGGGACTAGCGGGGGGGCTGATCACCGGGGAGCTGTTTTTT. This encodes CASSPGLAGGLITGELFF.

This chain joins TRBV19 and TRBJ2-3; 7 positions agree with TRBD1. V shed 7 bases and J 2 bases; nucleotides not matched to a gene: 6. Germline assignment: CDR1 LNHDA and CDR2 SQIVND (reference sequence). This CDR3 region has 14 residues. The CDR3 sequence is CASKGTAPTDTQYF. CDR3 in DNA: TGTGCCAGTAAAGGGACAGCGCCCACAGATACGCAGTATTTT.

The gene calls are TRBV28 and TRBJ1-1, with 9 bases fitting TRBD1. Trimming cost V 5 bases and J 4 bases; bases outside gene matches: 8. Germline CDR1 is MDHEN and CDR2 is SYDVKM. The CDR3 runs to 15 residues. The DNA of the CDR3 is TGTGCCAGCAGTGACACGACAGGGGGGGTCACTGAAGCTTTCTTT. This codes for CASSDTTGGVTEAFF.

The V and J genes are TRBV7-8 and TRBJ2-2; TRBD1 matches at 7 bases. CDR1 is SGHVS and CDR2 is FQNEAQ in the germline V gene. CDR3 length: 15 residues. V shed 5 bases and J 7 bases; nucleotides not matched to a gene: 10. The CDR3 DNA sequence: TGTGCCAGCAGCCCCCAGTTAGGGGGCAACGGGGAGCTGTTTTTT. As protein: CASSPQLGGNGELFF.

The V call is TRBV6-4, the J call TRBJ2-3; 12 bases align to TRBD2. V lost 6 bases and J lost 1; bases outside the gene matches: 5. CDR1 and CDR2 from the germline V gene are MRHNA and SNTAGT. The CDR3 runs 16 residues. In DNA, the CDR3 is TGTGCCAGCAGCGCCACTAGCGGGGGGCGCACAGATACGCAGTATTTT. It encodes CASSATSGGRTDTQYF.

This clone has just a few counts. The genes are TRBV29-1 and TRBJ1-1; unclear D gene. The CDR3 loop spans 11 amino acids. Germline CDR1 and CDR2: SQVTM and ANQGSEA. Deletions cut 6 bases from V and 4 bases from J, with 9 bases between. The DNA of the CDR3 is TGCAGCGTAAGAGTGCCCACTGAAGCTTTCTTT. Translated, it gives CSVRVPTEAFF. The full variable domain, rest sourced from reference TRBV29-1 and TRBJ1-1, is SAVISQKPSRDICQRGTSLTIQCQVDSQVTMMFWYRQQPGQSLTLIATANQGSEATYESGFVIDKFPISRPNLTFSTLTVSNMSPEDSSIYLCSVRVPTEAFFGQGTRLTVV.

This clone was seen a few times. This sequence joins TRBV4-3 and TRBJ1-4; D might be TRBD1 (6 bases). The V and J ends lost 1 base and 10 bases respectively, with 16 bases between them. The CDR3 runs to 15 residues. Germline CDR1 reads LGHNA; CDR2 reads YSLEER. DNA of the CDR3: TGCGCCAGCAGCCAAGGTCGGGGGGGCGCGGGAAAACTGTTTTTT. Protein sequence: CASSQGRGGAGKLFF.

This chain links TRBV23-1 with TRBJ2-1; TRBD2 aligns across 12 bases. TRBV23-1 is recorded as an ORF, its role being uncertain. This CDR3 region has 19 residues. Unmatched junction bases numbered 8, after V lost 2 bases and J lost 0 bases. The CDR3 DNA follows: TGCGCCAGCAGTCAAGGGGCTAGCGGGGGGGGAAGCTCCTACAATGAGCAGTTCTTC. Translated: CASSQGASGGGSSYNEQFF.

The chain combines TRBV10-1 with TRBJ2-1, with 9 bases identical to TRBD2. V lost 1 base, J lost 12 bases, and 10 bases stayed unmatched. Per the germline V gene, CDR1 is WNHNN and CDR2 is SYGVQD (reference sequence). This CDR3 spans 15 amino acids. CDR3 nucleotide sequence: TGCGCCAGCAGTGAGTTGGTAGCGGGGGCCCCTAGGCAGTTCTTC. It encodes CASSELVAGAPRQFF.

The chain has TRBV28 and TRBJ1-3; no firm D call. Deletions cut 5 bases from V and 3 bases from J, with 14 bases between. The CDR3 contains 15 residues. Germline CDR1 reads MDHEN; CDR2 reads SYDVKM. CDR3 sequence: CASSPYRLNGNTIYF. The CDR3 DNA follows: TGTGCCAGCAGTCCGTACAGACTAAATGGAAACACCATATATTTT.

The genes are TRBV5-1 and TRBJ2-3; 9 bases map to TRBD2. This CDR3 has 16 amino acids. J lost 0 bases, V lost 5 bases, and 7 bases had no gene match. CDR1 is SGHRS, CDR2 YFSETQ, per germline. The CDR3 DNA reads TGCGCCAGCAGTCTGCAGCGGGGGGTGAGCACAGATACGCAGTATTTT. Protein sequence: CASSLQRGVSTDTQYF.